This TCR beta chain was sequenced in a study of T cell responses to AZD1222 COVID-19 vaccine. At the level of the study: The analysis combined second doses at about 4 or about 12 weeks. Study-wide results and limits: Every sample of the repertoires postdated the peak T cell response. When two AZD1222 doses had been given, Spike-specific TCR breadth and depth rose. Donor demographics were predominantly white British with a female majority; clonal diversity may be underestimated.

Looked up from germline, CDR1 is SNHLY and CDR2 is FYNNEI. The V end was cut by 6 bases, the J end by 1 base, with 12 bases between. The CDR3 length is 14 residues. The method was immunoSEQ multiplex PCR; TCRdb's version includes in-frame clones alone and lacks a portion of them. The sample lists about 130,000 clones, roughly 93% occurring once. Turning to this clone: Its specificity is not known.

The material sequenced was peripheral blood, taken on day 0 of AZD1222 vaccination. The V call is TRBV2, the J call TRBJ2-5; D is perhaps TRBD1 (5 bases). The TCR originated in an adult in good health. CDR3 loop: CASSQDTAQETQYF. The CDR3 DNA is TGTGCCAGCAGCCAGGACACCGCCCAAGAGACCCAGTACTTC.